This T cell receptor (beta chain) was captured in a study of shared clonotypes between healthy human individuals. The study, taken as a whole, reports: Though the depth was large, rarefaction showed that sorted-subset sequencing was incomplete.

On this clone: What it recognizes is unknown.

Clones were sequenced by immunoSEQ multiplex PCR, and TCRdb holds only the in-frame ones, with some missing. The data show some 2 million clones, 95% seen once. Germline CDR1 MNHNS, CDR2 SASEGT. The V and J ends lost 6 bases and 2 bases respectively, with 16 bases between them. The CDR3 is 15 residues long. This sequence was found in a man between 18 and 29 years old in good health. The chain links TRBV6-1 to TRBJ2-5, with D unclear. Specimen: naive CD4+ T cells sorted from blood. Regarding subset: CD45RA+ positively selected. This chain's CDR3 is CASSPSKALQETQYF. The CDR3 coding sequence is TGTGCCAGCAGCCCCAGCAAGGCACTTCAAGAGACCCAGTACTTC.